This T cell receptor beta chain stems from a study of blood T cell repertoires in COVID-19. About the research overall: Recovered participants had two consecutive negative NP/OP PCR tests, healthcare professional clearance, or symptom resolution.

This study enrolled people aged 18 to 89 from roughly 24 US geographic areas. This CDR3 region has 18 residues. CDR1 GTSNPN and CDR2 SVGIG come from the germline V gene (reference sequence). The junction had 15 bases not matched to a gene; V was cut back by 4 bases and J by 8 bases. As originally analysed: From reference gene primer amplification, estimates of nucleated cell counts were derived. Profiling relied on immunoSEQ multiplex PCR, and the TCRdb table lists in-frame clones only, not all of them. For V, J and clone size, that table is used; D and trimming come from the DNA. This table holds 200,000 to 250,000 clones, roughly nine tenths found once.

This clonotype originated in a woman in her 50s in a cohort exposed to, infected with or recovered from COVID-19 (not recorded which). Sequenced sample: PBMCs or T cells enriched from blood (not recorded which). The chain combines TRBV30 with TRBJ2-1; TRBD2 matches 15 bases. The CDR3 spells CAWNPPGLAGGYRDEQFF. The CDR3, as DNA: TGTGCCTGGAATCCCCCGGGACTAGCGGGGGGCTATAGGGATGAGCAGTTCTTC. Variable domain in full (rest from reference TRBV30 and TRBJ2-1): SQTIHQWPATLVQPVGSPLSLECTVEGTSNPNLYWYRQAAGRGLQLLFYSVGIGQISSEVPQNLSASRPQDRQFILSSKKLLLSDSGFYLCAWNPPGLAGGYRDEQFFGPGTRLTVL.